A selection of T cell receptor beta chains follows, all from one sample in a study of shared clonotypes between healthy human individuals. The repertoire was sequenced with immunoSEQ multiplex PCR; TCRdb's copy has only in-frame clones and lacks some. Among some 2 million clones listed, over 85% were seen once. The specimen was naive CD4+ T cells sorted from blood. The receptors derive from a young man in good health. The CDR3 runs from the conserved cysteine through the conserved F or W. The D gene is left open where the match is weak. Some rows mark clone size as missing; the rest say once, few, many or name a class of expanded clone.

clone size: once; J gene: TRBJ1-2; D gene: -; V gene: TRBV29-1; CDR3 DNA: TGCAGCGTCCGTGGGGGTTCCGGTGGCTACACCTTC; CDR3 protein: CSVRGGSGGYTF
clone size: -; J gene: TRBJ1-5; D gene: -; V gene: TRBV5-8; CDR3 DNA: TGTGCCAGCAGCTTTGCAGGGGTCCCCAGCAATCAGCCCCAGCATTTT; CDR3 protein: CASSFAGVPSNQPQHF
clone size: -; J gene: TRBJ2-1; D gene: TRBD1; V gene: TRBV5-1; CDR3 DNA: TGCGCCAGCAGCGTAATCCAGGGGGCTGGCTACAATGAGCAGTTCTTC; CDR3 protein: CASSVIQGAGYNEQFF
clone size: -; J gene: TRBJ1-1; D gene: -; V gene: TRBV6-5; CDR3 DNA: -; CDR3 protein: CASSYVGQGAGSFF
clone size: -; J gene: TRBJ1-1; D gene: -; V gene: TRBV29-1; CDR3 DNA: TGCAGCGTTGACGGAGTGAACACTGAAGCTTTCTTT; CDR3 protein: CSVDGVNTEAFF
clone size: -; J gene: TRBJ2-7; D gene: TRBD2; V gene: TRBV18; CDR3 DNA: TGTGCCAGCTCCGGGGGGGGCTACGAGCAGTACTTC; CDR3 protein: CASSGGGYEQYF
clone size: -; J gene: TRBJ1-2; D gene: -; V gene: TRBV5-1; CDR3 DNA: TGCGCCAGCAGCATTGACGGATTGGGAGGCTACACCTTC; CDR3 protein: CASSIDGLGGYTF
clone size: -; J gene: TRBJ1-2; D gene: -; V gene: TRBV27; CDR3 DNA: TGTGCCAGCAGTTTCGGAGGGAAGGTGGGGGGCTACACCTTC; CDR3 protein: CASSFGGKVGGYTF
clone size: -; J gene: TRBJ1-5; D gene: -; V gene: TRBV30; CDR3 DNA: TGTGCCTGGACCGAGGGGGTGGGCAGCGGCAATCAGCCCCAGCATTTT; CDR3 protein: CAWTEGVGSGNQPQHF
clone size: -; J gene: TRBJ1-6; D gene: -; V gene: TRBV30; CDR3 DNA: TGTGCCTGGAGTTTTCGGGTTTCCTATAATTCACCCCTCCACTTT; CDR3 protein: CAWSFRVSYNSPLHF
clone size: -; J gene: TRBJ2-3; D gene: -; V gene: TRBV18; CDR3 DNA: TGTGCCAGCTCACCAGCAGATACGCAGTATTTT; CDR3 protein: CASSPADTQYF
clone size: -; J gene: TRBJ2-2; D gene: -; V gene: TRBV15; CDR3 DNA: TGTGCCACCAGAGGTAGCGAGTACACCGGGGAGCTGTTTTTT; CDR3 protein: CATRGSEYTGELFF
clone size: -; J gene: TRBJ2-7; D gene: -; V gene: TRBV20-1; CDR3 DNA: TGCAGTGTTAAGGTAGCCTACGAGCAGTACTTC; CDR3 protein: CSVKVAYEQYF
clone size: -; J gene: TRBJ2-7; D gene: -; V gene: TRBV6-6; CDR3 DNA: TGTGCCAGCAGTTACGGGGCAGTGAACTCCTACGAGCAGTACTTC; CDR3 protein: CASSYGAVNSYEQYF
clone size: -; J gene: TRBJ1-5; D gene: -; V gene: TRBV27; CDR3 DNA: TGTGCCAGCAGTTTTCGCTCGGGTGGCAATCAGCCCCAGCATTTT; CDR3 protein: CASSFRSGGNQPQHF
clone size: -; J gene: TRBJ2-1; D gene: -; V gene: TRBV19; CDR3 DNA: TGTGCCAGTAGTATTCTCCAATACAATGAGCAGTTCTTC; CDR3 protein: CASSILQYNEQFF
clone size: -; J gene: TRBJ1-6; D gene: TRBD1; V gene: TRBV7-9; CDR3 DNA: TGTGCCAGCAGCGATCGCCGGGACAGGGCTCCCCTCCACTTT; CDR3 protein: CASSDRRDRAPLHF
clone size: -; J gene: TRBJ2-5; D gene: TRBD1; V gene: TRBV18; CDR3 DNA: TGTGCCAGCTCACCGGGACAGGGGGCGCAGGAGACCCAGTACTTC; CDR3 protein: CASSPGQGAQETQYF
clone size: -; J gene: TRBJ2-1; D gene: -; V gene: TRBV11-3; CDR3 DNA: TGTGCCAGCAGCTTGGGGAGCAATGAGCAGTTCTTC; CDR3 protein: CASSLGSNEQFF
clone size: once; J gene: TRBJ2-1; D gene: -; V gene: TRBV28; CDR3 DNA: TGTGCCAGCAGTTCCCGGGACTCCCCTCCGTTCTTC; CDR3 protein: CASSSRDSPPFF
clone size: -; J gene: TRBJ2-2; D gene: -; V gene: TRBV7-7; CDR3 DNA: TGTGCTAGCAGCCCCTATGGGGGCCTAAGGCTGTTTTTT; CDR3 protein: CASSPYGGLRLFF
clone size: -; J gene: TRBJ1-2; D gene: -; V gene: TRBV5-6; CDR3 DNA: TGTGCCAGCAGCCAATTATCCGGGACGCCCAGTTCCGGCTACACCTTC; CDR3 protein: CASSQLSGTPSSGYTF
clone size: -; J gene: TRBJ2-7; D gene: -; V gene: TRBV2; CDR3 DNA: TGTGCCAGCAGTGGGACTACCTACGAGCAGTACTTC; CDR3 protein: CASSGTTYEQYF
clone size: -; J gene: TRBJ2-1; D gene: TRBD1; V gene: TRBV6-5; CDR3 DNA: TGTGCCAGCAGTTACCATTGGACAGGGGGCTATGAGCAGTTCTTC; CDR3 protein: CASSYHWTGGYEQFF
clone size: once; J gene: TRBJ2-1; D gene: -; V gene: TRBV28; CDR3 DNA: TGTGCCAGCAGTAAGGGGTTACGCTCCTACAATGAGCAGTTCTTC; CDR3 protein: CASSKGLRSYNEQFF
clone size: -; J gene: TRBJ2-2; D gene: -; V gene: TRBV30; CDR3 DNA: TGTGCCTGGAGTGTTGAGCTGGAGCTGTTTTTT; CDR3 protein: CAWSVELELFF
clone size: -; J gene: TRBJ2-7; D gene: TRBD1; V gene: TRBV6-5; CDR3 DNA: TGTGCCAGCAGTTACGGGACAGGGCCCTACGAGCAGTACTTC; CDR3 protein: CASSYGTGPYEQYF
clone size: -; J gene: TRBJ2-7; D gene: -; V gene: TRBV7-2; CDR3 DNA: TGTGCCAGCAGCTTAGTCGAGGGGGGGTACGAGCAGTACTTC; CDR3 protein: CASSLVEGGYEQYF
clone size: -; J gene: TRBJ1-5; D gene: TRBD1; V gene: TRBV6-1; CDR3 DNA: TGTGCCACCTTTCCGGACAGGGTGGGCAATCAGCCCCAGCATTTT; CDR3 protein: CATFPDRVGNQPQHF
clone size: -; J gene: TRBJ2-7; D gene: -; V gene: TRBV10-3; CDR3 DNA: TGTGCCATCAGTGAGTCAGGGGACCCCTACGAGCAGTACTTC; CDR3 protein: CAISESGDPYEQYF
clone size: -; J gene: TRBJ1-2; D gene: -; V gene: TRBV18; CDR3 DNA: TGTGCCAGCTCACCGGACAGTAACTATGGCTACACCTTC; CDR3 protein: CASSPDSNYGYTF
clone size: -; J gene: TRBJ2-7; D gene: TRBD2; V gene: TRBV5-1; CDR3 DNA: TGCGCCAGCAGCTCAGGACTAGCGGGAGGGTTCGAGCAGTACTTC; CDR3 protein: CASSSGLAGGFEQYF
clone size: -; J gene: TRBJ2-3; D gene: -; V gene: TRBV30; CDR3 DNA: TGTGCCTGGAGTGTACCCAGGGCTTACACAGATACGCAGTATTTT; CDR3 protein: CAWSVPRAYTDTQYF
clone size: -; J gene: TRBJ1-2; D gene: -; V gene: TRBV6-6; CDR3 DNA: TGTGCCAGCAGTTACCGTGGTGGGTATGGCTACACCTTC; CDR3 protein: CASSYRGGYGYTF
clone size: -; J gene: TRBJ2-1; D gene: TRBD2; V gene: TRBV5-1; CDR3 DNA: TGCGCCAGCAGCTTGGAGCTAGCGGGGGAGGAGCAGTTCTTC; CDR3 protein: CASSLELAGEEQFF
clone size: -; J gene: TRBJ1-3; D gene: TRBD1; V gene: TRBV5-6; CDR3 DNA: TGTGCCAGCAGCCCGACAGGGAGCTCTGGAAACACCATATATTTT; CDR3 protein: CASSPTGSSGNTIYF
clone size: -; J gene: TRBJ1-5; D gene: -; V gene: TRBV30; CDR3 DNA: TGTGCCTGGTCTCCCGGTGGTAATCAGCCCCAGCATTTT; CDR3 protein: CAWSPGGNQPQHF
clone size: -; J gene: TRBJ2-1; D gene: TRBD2; V gene: TRBV19; CDR3 DNA: TGTGCCAGTAGTATGCGGACTAGCGGGAGTGAGAATGAGCAGTTCTTC; CDR3 protein: CASSMRTSGSENEQFF
clone size: -; J gene: TRBJ1-3; D gene: -; V gene: TRBV5-1; CDR3 DNA: TGCGCCAGCAGCTTGGTCCCTTTCTCTGGAAACACCATATATTTT; CDR3 protein: CASSLVPFSGNTIYF
clone size: -; J gene: TRBJ2-5; D gene: -; V gene: TRBV7-2; CDR3 DNA: TGTGCCAGCAGCTCCCCCGGGGCGTGGGAGACCCAGTACTTC; CDR3 protein: CASSSPGAWETQYF
clone size: once; J gene: TRBJ2-5; D gene: -; V gene: TRBV29-1; CDR3 DNA: TGCAGCGTTAAGGGGGCGGGAGTGCCCCAAGAGACCCAGTACTTC; CDR3 protein: CSVKGAGVPQETQYF
clone size: -; J gene: TRBJ2-1; D gene: TRBD1; V gene: TRBV28; CDR3 DNA: TGTGCCAGCAGTGCTAGGACAGGCGCGCGCCAGGGGCAGTTCTTC; CDR3 protein: CASSARTGARQGQFF
clone size: -; J gene: TRBJ2-2; D gene: -; V gene: TRBV18; CDR3 DNA: TGTGCCAGCTCACTACAGAGTCCCGGGGAGCTGTTTTTT; CDR3 protein: CASSLQSPGELFF
clone size: -; J gene: TRBJ2-2; D gene: -; V gene: TRBV19; CDR3 DNA: TGTGCCAGTAGTATATCAGGGGTCCTGTACGGCGGGGAGCTGTTTTTT; CDR3 protein: CASSISGVLYGGELFF
clone size: -; J gene: TRBJ2-1; D gene: TRBD2; V gene: TRBV9; CDR3 DNA: TGTGCCAGCAGCGTAGATAGCGGGGGTTACAATGAGCAGTTCTTC; CDR3 protein: CASSVDSGGYNEQFF
clone size: -; J gene: TRBJ2-3; D gene: -; V gene: TRBV30; CDR3 DNA: TGTGCCTGGAGTGTAGGGACCAAGGATACGCAGTATTTT; CDR3 protein: CAWSVGTKDTQYF
clone size: -; J gene: TRBJ1-2; D gene: -; V gene: TRBV7-9; CDR3 DNA: TGTGCCAGCAGCCCCCCGGTGAATCCGGGGGCGAGTGGCTACACCTTC; CDR3 protein: CASSPPVNPGASGYTF
clone size: few; J gene: TRBJ2-6; D gene: -; V gene: TRBV2; CDR3 DNA: TGTGCCAGCAGTGAGTCGGGGGCCAACGTCCTGACTTTC; CDR3 protein: CASSESGANVLTF
clone size: -; J gene: TRBJ2-5; D gene: -; V gene: TRBV18; CDR3 DNA: TGTGCCAGCTCACCCGCACAGGGATCCCAAGAGACCCAGTACTTC; CDR3 protein: CASSPAQGSQETQYF
clone size: -; J gene: TRBJ2-3; D gene: TRBD2; V gene: TRBV2; CDR3 DNA: TGTGCCAGCCTGGGGGAGGGCCCGAATACGCAGTATTTT; CDR3 protein: CASLGEGPNTQYF
clone size: once; J gene: TRBJ2-7; D gene: TRBD1; V gene: TRBV18; CDR3 DNA: TGTGCCAGCTCGCTGGGACAGGAGAACTACGAGCAGTACTTC; CDR3 protein: CASSLGQENYEQYF
clone size: -; J gene: TRBJ1-5; D gene: TRBD1; V gene: TRBV30; CDR3 DNA: TGTGCCTGGAACCCTCCGGGACAGGGGCGACAGCCCCAGCATTTT; CDR3 protein: CAWNPPGQGRQPQHF
clone size: -; J gene: TRBJ2-7; D gene: -; V gene: TRBV18; CDR3 DNA: TGTGCCAGCTCACGAACTACCTACGAGCAGTACTTC; CDR3 protein: CASSRTTYEQYF
clone size: -; J gene: TRBJ1-3; D gene: -; V gene: TRBV10-3; CDR3 DNA: TGTGCCATCAGGGCAGGCAACTCTGGAAACACCATATATTTT; CDR3 protein: CAIRAGNSGNTIYF
clone size: -; J gene: TRBJ1-2; D gene: -; V gene: TRBV27; CDR3 DNA: TGTGCCAGCAGTCCCTGGGGGCTGTATGGCTACACCTTC; CDR3 protein: CASSPWGLYGYTF
clone size: -; J gene: TRBJ2-1; D gene: TRBD2; V gene: TRBV5-4; CDR3 DNA: TGTGCCAGCAGCTTCGGACTAGCGGGGGGTCTTGGGAATGAGCAGTTCTTC; CDR3 protein: CASSFGLAGGLGNEQFF